The 5 T cell receptor beta chains below were found in one sample sequenced in a study of blood T cell repertoires in COVID-19. Profiling relied on immunoSEQ multiplex PCR, and the TCRdb table lists in-frame clones only, not all of them. The top ten clones hold less than 3% of a sample with over 200,000 clones, around 89% of them seen once. What was sequenced was peripheral blood. The receptors derive from a man under 40 with COVID-19, enrolled during active disease.

Only a few counts were recorded for this clone. The chain uses TRBV6-2 or TRBV6-3 and TRBJ2-5, with 7 bases matching TRBD2. Germline values: CDR1 MNHEY, CDR2 SVGEGT. V was pared by 2 bases and J by 4 bases, with 7 bases of the junction left unmatched. The CDR3 runs 15 residues. The CDR3: CASSYVGGGPETQYF. The CDR3 nucleotides read TGTGCCAGCAGTTACGTCGGGGGAGGGCCAGAGACCCAGTACTTC.

This clone was seen more than once but under ten times. The chain uses TRBV4-1 and TRBJ1-2; no definite D call. This CDR3 has 13 residues. V was pared by 0 bases and J by 10 bases, with 12 bases between. Per germline, CDR1 MGHRA and CDR2 YSYEKL. The CDR3 protein is CASSQDIWRDYTF. The CDR3 DNA reads TGCGCCAGCAGCCAAGATATTTGGAGAGACTACACCTTC.

The rearrangement joins TRBV3-1 (or the pseudogene TRBV3-2) to TRBJ2-7, with TRBD1 matching over 8 bases. Germline assignment: CDR1 LGHDT and CDR2 YNNKEL (reference sequence). With V trimmed by 6 bases and J by 5 bases, 12 bases remained unmatched. The CDR3 loop spans 15 amino acids. CDR3 DNA sequence: TGTGCCAGCAGTGACACCGGACAGGGAGGCCACGAGCAGTACTTC. Amino acids: CASSDTGQGGHEQYF.

Written as DNA, the CDR3 is TGTGCCAGCAGCCCATGGACAGGGGGTTTGATTGGCTACACCTTC. Its translation: CASSPWTGGLIGYTF. This chain connects TRBV7-2 to TRBJ1-2; 10 bases map to TRBD1. Germline V lookup: CDR1 SGHTA, CDR2 FQGNSA. The CDR3 runs 15 residues. J was trimmed by 7 bases and V by 5 bases; bases with no gene match: 10.

This sequence joins TRBV7-7 and TRBJ1-2, with D perhaps TRBD1 (5 bases). The germline V and J ends were trimmed by 5 bases and 4 bases, with 20 bases remaining between them. The CDR3 sequence is 16 residues long. Germline V gives CDR1 SSHAT, CDR2 FNYEAQ (reference sequence). The CDR3 DNA is TGTGCCAGCAGCCCAGTGACAGAGGACACGGCCTATGGCTACACCTTC. Amino acid sequence: CASSPVTEDTAYGYTF.